The rows below give T cell receptor beta chains drawn from one sample of a study of cytomegalovirus exposure and HLA in healthy donors. The assay was immunoSEQ multiplex PCR, and TCRdb's table has in-frame clones only and misses some. The sample has over 200,000 clones; around 88% are singletons. Source material: PBMCs. The origin of the receptors is a woman younger than 35 in good health and CMV-seronegative. The CDR3 runs from the conserved cysteine through the conserved F or W. The order of the fields is V gene, D gene, CDR3 length, J gene, clone size, CDR3 protein, CDR3 DNA. A D gene is named only where the DNA matches it firmly. Size is stated for part of the rows, as once, few or many counts, or as a class when the clone is expanded.

v_call: TRBV28; d_call: TRBD1; cdr3_length: 15; j_call: TRBJ2-4; clone_size: .; cdr3_aa: CASSSGGIAKNIQYF; cdr3_nt: TGTGCCAGCAGTTCAGGGGGTATAGCCAAAAACATTCAGTACTTC
v_call: TRBV7-3; d_call: .; cdr3_length: 14; j_call: TRBJ2-3; clone_size: .; cdr3_aa: CASSPQGPADTQYF; cdr3_nt: TGTGCCAGCAGCCCACAGGGTCCGGCAGATACGCAGTATTTT
v_call: TRBV6-5; d_call: .; cdr3_length: 15; j_call: TRBJ2-3; clone_size: .; cdr3_aa: CASSTRVSSTDTQYF; cdr3_nt: TGTGCCAGCAGTACGAGGGTTTCTAGCACAGATACGCAGTATTTT
v_call: TRBV27; d_call: TRBD2; cdr3_length: 16; j_call: TRBJ2-3; clone_size: .; cdr3_aa: CASSSLTSGITDTQYF; cdr3_nt: TGTGCCAGCAGTTCATTGACTAGCGGGATTACAGATACGCAGTATTTT
v_call: TRBV5-4; d_call: .; cdr3_length: 13; j_call: TRBJ1-1; clone_size: .; cdr3_aa: CASSRQLNTEAFF; cdr3_nt: TGTGCCAGCAGTAGACAGCTCAACACTGAAGCTTTCTTT
v_call: TRBV4-1; d_call: .; cdr3_length: 19; j_call: TRBJ1-4; clone_size: .; cdr3_aa: CASRSQAPGLIGTNEKLFF; cdr3_nt: TGCGCCAGCAGGTCCCAAGCCCCGGGTCTAATAGGAACTAATGAAAAACTGTTTTTT
v_call: TRBV9; d_call: TRBD2; cdr3_length: 17; j_call: TRBJ2-3; clone_size: few; cdr3_aa: CASSRDLLAGGTDTQYF; cdr3_nt: TGTGCCAGCAGCCGTGACCTACTAGCGGGAGGCACAGATACGCAGTATTTT
v_call: TRBV30; d_call: TRBD1; cdr3_length: 18; j_call: TRBJ2-1; clone_size: few; cdr3_aa: CARAGGQGAEGGYNEQFF; cdr3_nt: TGTGCCCGAGCGGGGGGACAGGGGGCGGAGGGGGGGTACAATGAGCAGTTCTTC
v_call: TRBV10-3; d_call: TRBD1; cdr3_length: 12; j_call: TRBJ2-7; clone_size: .; cdr3_aa: CASSQGAYEQYF; cdr3_nt: TGTGCCAGCTCGCAGGGGGCCTACGAGCAGTACTTC
v_call: TRBV27; d_call: TRBD1; cdr3_length: 14; j_call: TRBJ2-7; clone_size: once; cdr3_aa: CASRRQGASYEQYF; cdr3_nt: TGTGCCAGCAGGAGACAGGGGGCATCCTACGAGCAGTACTTC
v_call: TRBV7-9; d_call: TRBD1; cdr3_length: 16; j_call: TRBJ1-2; clone_size: .; cdr3_aa: CASSLGGQGSVSGYTF; cdr3_nt: TGTGCCAGCAGCTTAGGAGGACAGGGTTCCGTATCCGGCTACACCTTC
v_call: TRBV7-2; d_call: .; cdr3_length: 14; j_call: TRBJ2-7; clone_size: .; cdr3_aa: CASSLSRPQGEQYF; cdr3_nt: TGTGCCAGCAGCTTATCCAGACCTCAGGGGGAGCAGTACTTC
v_call: TRBV2; d_call: .; cdr3_length: 12; j_call: TRBJ2-6; clone_size: .; cdr3_aa: CASRYGANVLTF; cdr3_nt: TGTGCCAGCAGGTATGGGGCCAACGTCCTGACTTTC
v_call: TRBV6-1; d_call: TRBD1; cdr3_length: 12; j_call: TRBJ2-7; clone_size: .; cdr3_aa: CATRQGSYEQYF; cdr3_nt: TGTGCCACCAGACAGGGCTCCTACGAGCAGTACTTC
v_call: TRBV27; d_call: TRBD2; cdr3_length: 15; j_call: TRBJ2-5; clone_size: once; cdr3_aa: CASKLAGALGETQYF; cdr3_nt: TGTGCCAGTAAACTTGCGGGAGCTTTAGGGGAGACCCAGTACTTC
v_call: TRBV5-1; d_call: TRBD2; cdr3_length: 15; j_call: TRBJ2-3; clone_size: few; cdr3_aa: CASSGTSGAHGTQYF; cdr3_nt: TGCGCCAGCAGCGGGACTAGCGGAGCCCATGGTACGCAGTATTTT
v_call: TRBV5-1; d_call: .; cdr3_length: 14; j_call: TRBJ2-7; clone_size: .; cdr3_aa: CASSLGVSSYEQYF; cdr3_nt: TGCGCCAGCAGCTTGGGTGTATCCTCCTACGAGCAGTACTTC
v_call: TRBV27; d_call: TRBD1; cdr3_length: 17; j_call: TRBJ2-1; clone_size: .; cdr3_aa: CASSFLSSSGQGNEQFF; cdr3_nt: TGTGCCAGCAGTTTCCTAAGTTCCTCTGGACAGGGCAATGAGCAGTTCTTC
v_call: TRBV6-5; d_call: TRBD1; cdr3_length: 16; j_call: TRBJ1-1; clone_size: .; cdr3_aa: CASSYLGTGVVTEAFF; cdr3_nt: TGTGCCAGCAGTTACTTAGGGACAGGGGTAGTAACTGAAGCTTTCTTT
v_call: TRBV7-2; d_call: TRBD1; cdr3_length: 13; j_call: TRBJ2-7; clone_size: .; cdr3_aa: CASSQRDSYEQYF; cdr3_nt: TGTGCCAGCAGCCAACGGGACAGCTACGAGCAGTACTTC
v_call: TRBV2; d_call: .; cdr3_length: 15; j_call: TRBJ2-3; clone_size: .; cdr3_aa: CASSELPLAPDTQYF; cdr3_nt: TGTGCCAGCAGTGAACTCCCCCTAGCGCCAGATACGCAGTATTTT
v_call: TRBV6-6; d_call: .; cdr3_length: 14; j_call: TRBJ1-2; clone_size: .; cdr3_aa: CASSYGGSGYGYTF; cdr3_nt: TGTGCCAGCAGTTACGGGGGGAGTGGGTATGGCTACACCTTC
v_call: TRBV27; d_call: .; cdr3_length: 13; j_call: TRBJ2-1; clone_size: .; cdr3_aa: CASRRAGGNEQFF; cdr3_nt: TGTGCCAGCAGGAGGGCGGGCGGCAATGAGCAGTTCTTC
v_call: TRBV4-1; d_call: TRBD2; cdr3_length: 16; j_call: TRBJ2-3; clone_size: .; cdr3_aa: CASSQAGLAGGDTQYF; cdr3_nt: TGCGCCAGCAGCCAAGCGGGACTAGCGGGAGGGGATACGCAGTATTTT
v_call: TRBV7-8; d_call: TRBD2; cdr3_length: 14; j_call: TRBJ2-2; clone_size: .; cdr3_aa: CASSYGLAAGELFF; cdr3_nt: TGTGCCAGCAGCTATGGACTAGCCGCCGGGGAGCTGTTTTTT
v_call: TRBV6-5; d_call: TRBD1; cdr3_length: 15; j_call: TRBJ1-5; clone_size: .; cdr3_aa: CATYSGGTGNQPQHF; cdr3_nt: TGTGCCACCTATTCGGGGGGGACAGGCAATCAGCCCCAGCATTTT
v_call: TRBV2; d_call: .; cdr3_length: 14; j_call: TRBJ1-3; clone_size: .; cdr3_aa: CASSEGGSGNTIYF; cdr3_nt: TGTGCCAGCAGTGAGGGGGGCTCTGGAAACACCATATATTTT
v_call: TRBV6-6; d_call: .; cdr3_length: 11; j_call: TRBJ1-3; clone_size: once; cdr3_aa: CATRTGNTIYF; cdr3_nt: TGTGCCACGCGGACAGGAAACACCATATATTTT
v_call: TRBV11-2; d_call: .; cdr3_length: 14; j_call: TRBJ2-7; clone_size: .; cdr3_aa: CASSPSGTPGEQYF; cdr3_nt: TGTGCCAGCAGCCCTTCCGGGACACCCGGCGAGCAGTACTTC
v_call: TRBV7-9; d_call: .; cdr3_length: 12; j_call: TRBJ1-2; clone_size: .; cdr3_aa: CASSAPGYGYTF; cdr3_nt: TGTGCCAGCAGCGCCCCGGGCTATGGCTACACCTTC
v_call: TRBV7-2; d_call: .; cdr3_length: 14; j_call: TRBJ2-7; clone_size: .; cdr3_aa: CASTFDRSAYEQYF; cdr3_nt: TGTGCCAGCACCTTCGACAGGAGCGCCTACGAGCAGTACTTC
v_call: TRBV2; d_call: TRBD2; cdr3_length: 15; j_call: TRBJ2-3; clone_size: .; cdr3_aa: CASSALAGGTDTQYF; cdr3_nt: TGTGCCAGCAGCGCCCTAGCGGGAGGCACAGATACGCAGTATTTT
v_call: TRBV7-8; d_call: .; cdr3_length: 15; j_call: TRBJ1-3; clone_size: .; cdr3_aa: CASSLVGAEGNTIYF; cdr3_nt: TGTGCCAGCAGCTTAGTGGGGGCCGAAGGAAACACCATATATTTT
v_call: TRBV14; d_call: .; cdr3_length: 11; j_call: TRBJ2-7; clone_size: .; cdr3_aa: CASSPGYEQYF; cdr3_nt: TGTGCCAGCAGCCCGGGCTACGAGCAGTACTTC
v_call: TRBV7-2; d_call: .; cdr3_length: 15; j_call: TRBJ2-6; clone_size: .; cdr3_aa: CASSFPGYGANVLTF; cdr3_nt: TGTGCCAGCAGCTTTCCCGGGTACGGGGCCAACGTCCTGACTTTC
v_call: TRBV6-1; d_call: .; cdr3_length: 15; j_call: TRBJ2-4; clone_size: .; cdr3_aa: CASSLGRWGENIQYF; cdr3_nt: TGTGCCAGCAGTTTAGGACGATGGGGGGAAAACATTCAGTACTTC
v_call: TRBV7-9; d_call: .; cdr3_length: 12; j_call: TRBJ2-7; clone_size: .; cdr3_aa: CASSPGDYEQYF; cdr3_nt: TGTGCCAGCAGCCCGGGGGACTACGAGCAGTACTTC
v_call: TRBV10-3; d_call: TRBD2; cdr3_length: 17; j_call: TRBJ2-3; clone_size: .; cdr3_aa: CAISESGSGGRTDTQYF; cdr3_nt: TGTGCCATCAGTGAGTCAGGCAGCGGGGGGCGCACAGATACGCAGTATTTT
v_call: TRBV2; d_call: .; cdr3_length: 13; j_call: TRBJ1-2; clone_size: .; cdr3_aa: CASSDRRDYGYTF; cdr3_nt: TGTGCCAGCAGTGACCGCAGGGACTATGGCTACACCTTC
v_call: TRBV5-8; d_call: TRBD1; cdr3_length: 17; j_call: TRBJ1-2; clone_size: .; cdr3_aa: CASSWGDRGSRMRGYTF; cdr3_nt: TGTGCCAGCAGCTGGGGGGACAGGGGCTCGAGGATGAGAGGCTACACCTTC
v_call: TRBV19; d_call: .; cdr3_length: 22; j_call: TRBJ1-5; clone_size: .; cdr3_aa: CASSTTPSFGRPSTNSNQPQHF; cdr3_nt: TGTGCCAGTAGCACAACCCCGAGCTTCGGCAGGCCGTCCACCAATAGCAATCAGCCCCAGCATTTT
v_call: TRBV11-2; d_call: TRBD1; cdr3_length: 15; j_call: TRBJ2-2; clone_size: .; cdr3_aa: CASSLGTVLTGELFF; cdr3_nt: TGTGCCAGCAGCTTGGGGACAGTACTAACCGGGGAGCTGTTTTTT
v_call: TRBV15; d_call: TRBD2; cdr3_length: 15; j_call: TRBJ2-7; clone_size: few; cdr3_aa: CATSGGLAGVREQYF; cdr3_nt: TGTGCCACCAGCGGGGGACTAGCGGGAGTGAGGGAGCAGTACTTC
v_call: TRBV7-6; d_call: .; cdr3_length: 14; j_call: TRBJ1-3; clone_size: .; cdr3_aa: CASSSSFSGNTIYF; cdr3_nt: TGTGCCAGCAGCTCCTCGTTCTCTGGAAACACCATATATTTT
v_call: TRBV10-2; d_call: .; cdr3_length: 15; j_call: TRBJ2-7; clone_size: few; cdr3_aa: CASSGGVRGTYEQYF; cdr3_nt: TGCGCCAGCAGCGGCGGGGTCCGCGGCACCTACGAGCAGTACTTC
v_call: TRBV28; d_call: .; cdr3_length: 16; j_call: TRBJ2-4; clone_size: few; cdr3_aa: CASSPIIGGDLSIQYF; cdr3_nt: TGTGCCAGCAGCCCTATCATAGGGGGAGATCTCAGCATTCAGTACTTC